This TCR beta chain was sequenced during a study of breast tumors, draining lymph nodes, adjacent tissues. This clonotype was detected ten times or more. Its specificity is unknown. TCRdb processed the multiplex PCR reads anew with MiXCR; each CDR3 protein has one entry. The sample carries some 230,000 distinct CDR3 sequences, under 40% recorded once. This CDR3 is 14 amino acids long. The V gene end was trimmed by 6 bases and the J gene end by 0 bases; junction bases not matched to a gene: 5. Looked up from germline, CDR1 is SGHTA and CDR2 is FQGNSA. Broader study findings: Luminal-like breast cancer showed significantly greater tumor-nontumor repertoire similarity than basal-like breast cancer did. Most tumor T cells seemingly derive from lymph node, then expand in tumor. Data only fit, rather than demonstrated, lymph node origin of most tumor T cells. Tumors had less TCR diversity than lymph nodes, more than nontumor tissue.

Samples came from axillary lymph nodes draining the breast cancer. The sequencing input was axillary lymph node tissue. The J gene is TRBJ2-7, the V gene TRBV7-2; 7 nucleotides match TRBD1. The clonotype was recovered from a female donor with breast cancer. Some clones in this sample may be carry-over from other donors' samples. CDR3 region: CASRRQGNSYEQYF. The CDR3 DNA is TGTGCCAGCAGACGACAGGGTAACTCCTACGAGCAGTACTTC.